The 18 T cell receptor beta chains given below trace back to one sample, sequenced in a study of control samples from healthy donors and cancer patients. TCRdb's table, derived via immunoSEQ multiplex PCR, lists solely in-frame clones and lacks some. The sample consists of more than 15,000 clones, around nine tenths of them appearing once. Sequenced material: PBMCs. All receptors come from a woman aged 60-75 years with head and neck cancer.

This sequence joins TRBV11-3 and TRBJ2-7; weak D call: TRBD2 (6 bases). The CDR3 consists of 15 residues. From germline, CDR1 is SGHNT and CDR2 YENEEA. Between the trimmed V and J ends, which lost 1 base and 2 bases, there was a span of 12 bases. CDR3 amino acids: CASSLGTGGPYEQYF. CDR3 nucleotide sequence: TGTGCCAGCAGCTTAGGTACCGGGGGACCCTACGAGCAGTACTTC.

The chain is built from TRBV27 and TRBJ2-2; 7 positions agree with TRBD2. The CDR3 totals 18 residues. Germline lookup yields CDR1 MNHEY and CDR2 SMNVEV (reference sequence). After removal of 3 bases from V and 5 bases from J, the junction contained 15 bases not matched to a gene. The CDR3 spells CASSFGASGVDGTGELFF. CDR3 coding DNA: TGTGCCAGCAGTTTCGGGGCTAGCGGAGTAGATGGGACCGGGGAGCTGTTTTTT.

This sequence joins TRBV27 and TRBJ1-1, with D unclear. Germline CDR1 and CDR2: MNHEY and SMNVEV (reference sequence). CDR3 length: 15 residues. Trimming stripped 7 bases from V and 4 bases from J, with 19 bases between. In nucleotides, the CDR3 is TGTGCCAGCATCTTCACGGGCGGGTTGGGCACTGAAGCTTTCTTT. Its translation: CASIFTGGLGTEAFF.

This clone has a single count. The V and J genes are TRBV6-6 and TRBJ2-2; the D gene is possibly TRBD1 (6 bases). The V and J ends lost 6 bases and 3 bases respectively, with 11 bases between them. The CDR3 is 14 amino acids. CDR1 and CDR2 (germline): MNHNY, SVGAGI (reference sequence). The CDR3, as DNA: TGTGCCAGCAGAATACAGGGACACACCGGGGAGCTGTTTTTT. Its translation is CASRIQGHTGELFF.

This CDR3 is CASSAGLAGEGSSYEQYF. CDR3 in DNA: TGTGCCAGTAGTGCCGGACTAGCGGGAGAGGGGAGTTCTTACGAGCAGTACTTC. This chain uses TRBV19 with TRBJ2-7; 13 nucleotides line up with TRBD2. Germline V lookup: CDR1 LNHDA, CDR2 SQIVND (reference sequence). This CDR3 is 18 amino acids long. The trim removed 5 bases at V and 4 bases at J, leaving 14 bases unmatched.

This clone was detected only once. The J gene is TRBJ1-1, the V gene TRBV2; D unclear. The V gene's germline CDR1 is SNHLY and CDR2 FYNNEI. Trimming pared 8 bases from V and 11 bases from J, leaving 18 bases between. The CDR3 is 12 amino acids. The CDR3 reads CASGQVLAEAFF. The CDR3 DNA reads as TGTGCCAGCGGGCAGGTATTGGCGGAGGCTTTCTTT. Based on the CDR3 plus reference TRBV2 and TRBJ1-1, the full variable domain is EPEVTQTPSHQVTQMGQEVILRCVPISNHLYFYWYRQILGQKVEFLVSFYNNEISEKSEIFDDQFSVERPDGSNFTLKIRSTKLEDSAMYFCASGQVLAEAFFGQGTRLTVV.

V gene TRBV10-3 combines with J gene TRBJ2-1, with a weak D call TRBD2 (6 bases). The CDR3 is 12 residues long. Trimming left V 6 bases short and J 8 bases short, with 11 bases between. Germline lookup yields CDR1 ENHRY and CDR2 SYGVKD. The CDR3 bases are TGTGCCATCAGCCGGACTATTCATGAGCAGTTCTTC. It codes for CAISRTIHEQFF.

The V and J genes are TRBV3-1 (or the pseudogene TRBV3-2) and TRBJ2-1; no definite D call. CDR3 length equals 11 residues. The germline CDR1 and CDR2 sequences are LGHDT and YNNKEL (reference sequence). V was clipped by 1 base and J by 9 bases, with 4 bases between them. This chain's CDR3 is CASSQGSEQFF. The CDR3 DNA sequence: TGTGCCAGCAGCCAAGGTAGTGAGCAGTTCTTC.

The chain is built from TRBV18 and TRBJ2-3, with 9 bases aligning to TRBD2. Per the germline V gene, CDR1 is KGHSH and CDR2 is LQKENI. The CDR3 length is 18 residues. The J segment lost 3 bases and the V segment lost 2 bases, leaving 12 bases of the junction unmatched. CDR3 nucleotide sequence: TGTGCCAGCTCACCAACCCTGTATCTAGCGGGACAGACAGATACGCAGTATTTT. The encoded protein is CASSPTLYLAGQTDTQYF. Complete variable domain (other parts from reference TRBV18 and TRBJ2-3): NAGVMQNPRHLVRRRGQEARLRCSPMKGHSHVYWYRQLPEEGLKFMVYLQKENIIDESGMPKERFSAEFPKEGPSILRIQQVVRGDSAAYFCASSPTLYLAGQTDTQYFGPGTRLTVL.

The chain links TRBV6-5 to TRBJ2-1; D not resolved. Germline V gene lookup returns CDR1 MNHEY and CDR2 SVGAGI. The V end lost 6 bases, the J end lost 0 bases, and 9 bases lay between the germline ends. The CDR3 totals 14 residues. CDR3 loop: CASRNAGSYNEQFF. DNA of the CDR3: TGTGCCAGCAGGAACGCAGGCTCCTACAATGAGCAGTTCTTC.

The CDR3 here is CASRPTSGTQFF. The DNA of the CDR3 is TGTGCCAGCAGGCCTACTAGCGGAACACAGTTCTTC. The chain employs TRBV27 and TRBJ2-1; 8 bases fit TRBD2. CDR1 is MNHEY, CDR2 SMNVEV, per germline (reference sequence). V was pared by 6 bases and J by 13 bases, with 8 bases of the junction left unmatched. CDR3 length equals 12 residues.

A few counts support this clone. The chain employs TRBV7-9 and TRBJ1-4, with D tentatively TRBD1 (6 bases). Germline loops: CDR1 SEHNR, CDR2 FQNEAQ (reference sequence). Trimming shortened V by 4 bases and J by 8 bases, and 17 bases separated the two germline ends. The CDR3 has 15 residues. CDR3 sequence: CASSWPGGADEKLFF. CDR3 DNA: TGTGCCAGCAGCTGGCCGGGGGGCGCTGACGAAAAACTGTTTTTT.

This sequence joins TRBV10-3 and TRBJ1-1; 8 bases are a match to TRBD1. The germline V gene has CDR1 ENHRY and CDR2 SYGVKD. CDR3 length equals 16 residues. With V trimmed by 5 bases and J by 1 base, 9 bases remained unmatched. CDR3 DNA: TGTGCCATCAGTCTGCGGGGCACAGGGGGGAACACTGAAGCTTTCTTT. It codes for CAISLRGTGGNTEAFF.

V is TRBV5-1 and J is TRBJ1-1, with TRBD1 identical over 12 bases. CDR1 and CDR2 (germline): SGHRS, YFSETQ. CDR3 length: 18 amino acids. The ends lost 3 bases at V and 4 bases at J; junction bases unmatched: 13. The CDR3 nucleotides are TGCGCCAGCAGCTGGGATCCGGGACAGGGGGCAATCGGCACTGAAGCTTTCTTT. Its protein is CASSWDPGQGAIGTEAFF.

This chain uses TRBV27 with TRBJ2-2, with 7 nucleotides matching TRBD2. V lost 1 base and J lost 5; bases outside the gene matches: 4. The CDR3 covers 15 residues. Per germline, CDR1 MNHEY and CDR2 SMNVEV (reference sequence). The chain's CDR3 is CASSLLAGQTGELFF. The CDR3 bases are TGTGCCAGCAGTTTATTAGCGGGCCAAACCGGGGAGCTGTTTTTT.

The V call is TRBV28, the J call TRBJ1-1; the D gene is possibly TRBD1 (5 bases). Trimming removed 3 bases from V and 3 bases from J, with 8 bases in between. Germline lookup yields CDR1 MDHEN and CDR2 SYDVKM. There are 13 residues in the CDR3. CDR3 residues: CASSLGVHTEAFF. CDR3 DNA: TGTGCCAGCAGTTTGGGGGTTCACACTGAAGCTTTCTTT.

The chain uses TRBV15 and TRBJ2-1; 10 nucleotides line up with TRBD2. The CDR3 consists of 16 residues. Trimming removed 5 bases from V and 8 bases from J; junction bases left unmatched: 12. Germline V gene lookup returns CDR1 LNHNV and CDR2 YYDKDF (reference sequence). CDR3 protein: CATSRRKAGGGDEQFF. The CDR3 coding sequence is TGTGCCACCAGCCGACGAAAAGCGGGAGGGGGAGATGAGCAGTTCTTC.

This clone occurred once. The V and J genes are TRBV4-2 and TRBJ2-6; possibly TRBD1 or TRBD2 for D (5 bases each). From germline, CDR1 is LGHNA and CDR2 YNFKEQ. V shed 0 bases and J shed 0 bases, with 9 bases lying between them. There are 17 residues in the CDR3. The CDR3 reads CASSQEGDGSGANVLTF. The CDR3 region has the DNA TGTGCCAGCAGCCAAGAGGGGGACGGCTCTGGGGCCAACGTCCTGACTTTC.